The T cell receptor (beta chain) under discussion was sequenced for a study of cytomegalovirus exposure and HLA in healthy donors. Study at large: Within an early data release were approximately 85 million unique TCRs drawn from HLA-typed donors. Study findings and constraints: According to the study, some 160 TCR beta chains were cytomegalovirus-associated. Later analysis suggested most CMV-associated TCR beta chains were HLA-restricted.

Comments on this clone: Its matching antigen is unknown.

The PCR ran on 60 Vbeta and 13 Jbeta primers. TCRdb keeps only in-frame clones here, not all; method: immunoSEQ multiplex PCR. The specimen's table records around 76,000 clones. CDR1 is MGHRA, CDR2 YSYEKL, per germline. This CDR3 is 15 amino acids long. Trimming removed 4 bases at V and 0 bases at J, with 12 bases between. Sequencing input: PBMCs. J is TRBJ1-1 and V is TRBV4-1; D possibly corresponds to TRBD1 (6 bases). This receptor was obtained from a man aged 40-49 years in good health and CMV-seronegative. The CDR3 sequence is CASSLQQGLNTEAFF. The CDR3 bases are TGCGCCAGCAGCCTGCAACAGGGTCTGAACACTGAAGCTTTCTTT.